This entry concerns a single T cell receptor (beta chain). Its target is unknown. The sample contains more than one DNA sequence encoding this CDR3. This sample was taken from a study of shared clonotypes between healthy human individuals. Findings and caveats of the study: Shared clonotypes: approximately 5% naive CD4, 3% to 3.5% naive CD8, around 2.4% memory CD4, under 0.45% memory CD8.

CDR1 is MDHEN, CDR2 SYDVKM, per germline. V dropped 5 bases and J dropped 2 bases, with 5 bases sitting between them. This CDR3 has 12 amino acids. The assay was immunoSEQ multiplex PCR, and TCRdb's table has in-frame clones only and misses some. Among 2 million to 2.5 million clones listed, 93% were seen once. This clonotype originated in a man between 18 and 29 years old in good health. Some clones in this sample may be carry-over from other donors' samples. The sample comprised naive CD4+ T cells from PBMCs. Subset of the sample: CD45RA+ positively selected. The chain combines TRBV28 with TRBJ2-3; tentative D call: TRBD2 (5 bases). The CDR3 coding sequence is TGTGCCAGCAGTCTAGCCACAGATACGCAGTATTTT. Translated, it gives CASSLATDTQYF.